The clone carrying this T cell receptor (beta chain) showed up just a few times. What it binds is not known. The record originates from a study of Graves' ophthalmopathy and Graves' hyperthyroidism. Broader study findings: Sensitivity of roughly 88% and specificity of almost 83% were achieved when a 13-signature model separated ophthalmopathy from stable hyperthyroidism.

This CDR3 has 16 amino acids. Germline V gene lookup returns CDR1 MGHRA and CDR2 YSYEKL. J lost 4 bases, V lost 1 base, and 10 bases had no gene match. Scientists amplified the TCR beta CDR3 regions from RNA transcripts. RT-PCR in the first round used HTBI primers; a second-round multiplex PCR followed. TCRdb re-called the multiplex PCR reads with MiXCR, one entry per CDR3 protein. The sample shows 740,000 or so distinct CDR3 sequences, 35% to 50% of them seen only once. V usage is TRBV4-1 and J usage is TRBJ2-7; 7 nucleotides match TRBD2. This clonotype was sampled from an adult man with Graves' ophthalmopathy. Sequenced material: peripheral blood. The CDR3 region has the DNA TGCGCCAGCAGCCAAGGATTAGCGGGCCTAACGTACGAGCAGTACTTC. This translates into CASSQGLAGLTYEQYF.